This T cell receptor beta chain was recorded in a study of blood T cell repertoires in COVID-19. Libraries were prepared by immunoSEQ multiplex PCR; TCRdb keeps only in-frame clonotypes and omits some of them. The sample contains around 270,000 clones, about 89% of which appear only once. This clone was counted once. V was trimmed by 1 base and J by 2 bases, leaving 12 bases between them. Germline values: CDR1 MGHRA, CDR2 YSYEKL. The CDR3 contains 15 residues. The V and J genes are TRBV4-1 and TRBJ2-7; maybe TRBD1 (5 bases). The sequence derives from a man in his forties or fifties who had recovered from COVID-19. Material: peripheral blood. Here the CDR3 reads CASSQVSQGTYEQYF. Written as DNA, the CDR3 is TGCGCCAGCAGCCAAGTCTCCCAGGGTACCTACGAGCAGTACTTC.